This is a list of T cell receptor beta chains from one sample in a study of CD8 T cells in ankylosing spondylitis. Via MiXCR, TCRdb re-called the 5' RACE reads, giving one row per CDR3 protein. The sample includes fewer than 650,000 distinct CDR3 sequences, roughly 13% of them seen just once. Sample: blood, either unsorted or a sorted T cell fraction (not recorded which). All receptors come from a male donor with ankylosing spondylitis. Both conserved end residues are part of each CDR3. A row's size may be missing; if present it is once, few, many or a size class.

v_call: TRBV6-5
j_call: TRBJ2-6
clone_size: few
cdr3_aa: CASSYSISEANVLTF

v_call: TRBV5-6
j_call: TRBJ2-1
clone_size: few
cdr3_aa: CASSPLLLAGEHNEQFF

v_call: TRBV10-3
j_call: TRBJ1-2
clone_size: .
cdr3_aa: CAISAVIDAGYGYTF

v_call: TRBV6-1
j_call: TRBJ1-6
clone_size: few
cdr3_aa: CASTPSGTANSPLHF

v_call: TRBV15
j_call: TRBJ2-2
clone_size: many
cdr3_aa: CATSSRLAGNTGELFF

v_call: TRBV20-1
j_call: TRBJ2-1
clone_size: few
cdr3_aa: CSAWGLAGGNEQFF

v_call: TRBV20-1
j_call: TRBJ2-1
clone_size: many
cdr3_aa: CSARALTSGHYNEQFF

v_call: TRBV10-3
j_call: TRBJ2-7
clone_size: few
cdr3_aa: CAISLAGGGKYF

v_call: TRBV7-8
j_call: TRBJ2-7
clone_size: few
cdr3_aa: CASSPRQGAFKNEQYF

v_call: TRBV12-3/TRBV12-4
j_call: TRBJ2-5
clone_size: many
cdr3_aa: CASRRDRAETQYF

v_call: TRBV5-1
j_call: TRBJ2-3
clone_size: .
cdr3_aa: CASSPGLSALIDTQYF

v_call: TRBV5-1
j_call: TRBJ1-5
clone_size: many
cdr3_aa: CASSLGLDQPQHF

v_call: TRBV20-1
j_call: TRBJ2-1
clone_size: few
cdr3_aa: CSAPQTWTSGRNEQFF

v_call: TRBV6-2/TRBV6-3
j_call: TRBJ2-3
clone_size: few
cdr3_aa: CASSLTGLFVDTQYF

v_call: TRBV7-8
j_call: TRBJ2-4
clone_size: .
cdr3_aa: CASSQGSYPGNIQYF

v_call: TRBV20-1
j_call: TRBJ1-5
clone_size: many
cdr3_aa: CSARARQEPQNQPQHF

v_call: TRBV7-8
j_call: TRBJ1-5
clone_size: .
cdr3_aa: CASSFLGSGQPQHF

v_call: TRBV18
j_call: TRBJ2-3
clone_size: .
cdr3_aa: CASSPGAGYTDTQYF

v_call: TRBV5-8
j_call: TRBJ1-5
clone_size: .
cdr3_aa: CASTLRLYGNQPQHF

v_call: TRBV15
j_call: TRBJ1-5
clone_size: few
cdr3_aa: CATSRDQNQPQHF

v_call: TRBV7-2
j_call: TRBJ2-3
clone_size: .
cdr3_aa: CASSFSPGQGTDTQYF

v_call: TRBV3-1
j_call: TRBJ2-3
clone_size: few
cdr3_aa: CASSQNGAGVWADTQYF

v_call: TRBV20-1
j_call: TRBJ2-4
clone_size: few
cdr3_aa: CSANGGSDKNIQYF

v_call: TRBV7-7
j_call: TRBJ2-2
clone_size: many
cdr3_aa: CASSLDSTGELFF

v_call: TRBV20-1
j_call: TRBJ2-5
clone_size: .
cdr3_aa: CRDKMAGTETQYF

v_call: TRBV5-8
j_call: TRBJ1-1
clone_size: .
cdr3_aa: CASSLEKRSLMNTEAFF

v_call: TRBV4-1
j_call: TRBJ1-6
clone_size: many
cdr3_aa: CASSWDHNSPLHF

v_call: TRBV20-1
j_call: TRBJ2-3
clone_size: .
cdr3_aa: CSAGPTSTDTQYF

v_call: TRBV5-6
j_call: TRBJ1-3
clone_size: few
cdr3_aa: CASSLRTGNTIYF

v_call: TRBV12-3/TRBV12-4
j_call: TRBJ1-6
clone_size: .
cdr3_aa: CASSFTQPILHF

v_call: TRBV4-1
j_call: TRBJ1-2
clone_size: .
cdr3_aa: CASSQDNRWLGNYGYTF

v_call: TRBV4-1
j_call: TRBJ2-3
clone_size: few
cdr3_aa: CASSQGPDTDTQYF

v_call: TRBV5-6
j_call: TRBJ1-2
clone_size: .
cdr3_aa: CASSFTWSRDYGYTF

v_call: TRBV5-6
j_call: TRBJ2-3
clone_size: few
cdr3_aa: CASSLNGLALTSTSTDTQYF

v_call: TRBV3-1
j_call: TRBJ1-1
clone_size: few
cdr3_aa: CASGPMRSGTEAFF

v_call: TRBV11-2
j_call: TRBJ2-1
clone_size: many
cdr3_aa: CASSLGPSYNEQFF

v_call: TRBV20-1
j_call: TRBJ2-7
clone_size: few
cdr3_aa: CSAQPGTGSYEQYF

v_call: TRBV29-1
j_call: TRBJ2-3
clone_size: many
cdr3_aa: CSVGSTTSTDTQYF

v_call: TRBV21-1
j_call: TRBJ2-3
clone_size: .
cdr3_aa: CASSKEPDVAHSQQIRDTQYF

v_call: TRBV20-1
j_call: TRBJ2-7
clone_size: .
cdr3_aa: CSLIDRDGYEQYF

v_call: TRBV14
j_call: TRBJ2-7
clone_size: .
cdr3_aa: CASSQEFVQYF

v_call: TRBV20-1
j_call: TRBJ1-1
clone_size: .
cdr3_aa: CSASDRVRTEAFF

v_call: TRBV7-9
j_call: TRBJ2-1
clone_size: few
cdr3_aa: CASSLSSGKIHEQFF

v_call: TRBV12-3/TRBV12-4
j_call: TRBJ2-3
clone_size: many
cdr3_aa: CASSFGGGADTQYF

v_call: TRBV7-9
j_call: TRBJ2-2
clone_size: .
cdr3_aa: CASSRAAGGNTGELFF

v_call: TRBV5-1
j_call: TRBJ1-1
clone_size: few
cdr3_aa: CASSWGDGGSEAFF

v_call: TRBV12-3/TRBV12-4
j_call: TRBJ1-5
clone_size: few
cdr3_aa: CASREGQVNQPQHF

v_call: TRBV12-3/TRBV12-4
j_call: TRBJ1-3
clone_size: many
cdr3_aa: CASSLLGAGNTIYF

v_call: TRBV29-1
j_call: TRBJ1-1
clone_size: many
cdr3_aa: CSTNSDWNTEAFF

v_call: TRBV29-1
j_call: TRBJ2-6
clone_size: few
cdr3_aa: CSVTGGAGANVLTF

v_call: TRBV4-2
j_call: TRBJ1-1
clone_size: .
cdr3_aa: CASSQGAQMNTEAFF